The 24 T cell receptor beta chains in this list originate from one sample, sequenced in a study of shared clonotypes between healthy human individuals. Sequencing used immunoSEQ multiplex PCR; TCRdb keeps in-frame clones, though not all of them. The repertoire includes 800,000 to 950,000 clones, approximately 97% of them detected once, and under 0.25% sits in the top ten. Terminally differentiated effector memory CD45RA+ cells were excluded from the naive CD8 cells, which were CD45RO-negative and positively selected for CCR7. The sample consisted of naive CD8+ T cells sorted from blood. These TCRs come from a man aged 30 to 45 in good health.

J is TRBJ1-2 and V is TRBV10-2; D remains ambiguous. The CDR3 covers 12 residues. CDR1 and CDR2 from the germline V gene are WSHSY and SAAADI. The V end was cut by 8 bases, the J end by 8 bases, with 15 bases between. The chain's CDR3 is CASCGSTLGYTF. The CDR3 coding sequence is TGCGCCAGCTGTGGTTCGACCTTAGGCTACACCTTC.

Regarding this clone: In the same sample, other DNA sequences code for this CDR3. The chain joins TRBV7-6 to TRBJ2-7, with 10 bases aligning to TRBD1. The V gene end was trimmed by 5 bases and the J gene end by 5 bases; junction bases not matched to a gene: 6. Germline V gene sequence: CDR1 SGHVS, CDR2 FNYEAQ. The CDR3 consists of 14 residues. The CDR3 coding sequence is TGTGCCAGCAGCCCCGGACAGGGGGTCCACGAGCAGTACTTC. This codes for CASSPGQGVHEQYF.

V usage is TRBV13 and J usage is TRBJ2-3; 8 bases match TRBD2. The CDR3 is made up of 15 amino acids. Unmatched junction bases numbered 8, after V lost 5 bases and J lost 4 bases. The germline V gene has CDR1 PRHDT and CDR2 FYEKMQ (reference sequence). The CDR3 nucleotides are TGTGCCAGCAGCCCGGGACTAGACGTAGCAGATACGCAGTATTTT. As protein: CASSPGLDVADTQYF.

The chain recombines TRBV27 with TRBJ2-1; 11 nucleotides match TRBD1. V gave up 11 bases and J gave up 4 bases; unmatched junction bases: 7. CDR1 is MNHEY, CDR2 SMNVEV, per germline (reference sequence). CDR3 length: 14 amino acids. The CDR3 spells CAAGGTGGYNEQFF. Here the CDR3 DNA reads TGTGCCGCAGGGGGGACAGGGGGATACAATGAGCAGTTCTTC.

The V gene is TRBV5-1, the J gene TRBJ2-2, with D tentatively TRBD1 or TRBD2 (5 bases each). The CDR3 totals 15 residues. CDR1 is SGHRS, CDR2 YFSETQ, per germline. Between the trimmed V and J ends, which lost 0 bases and 6 bases, there was a span of 12 bases. CDR3: CASSLGEMGPGELFF. CDR3 sequence (DNA): TGCGCCAGCAGCTTGGGCGAAATGGGACCCGGGGAGCTGTTTTTT.

CDR3 in DNA: TGCGCCAGCAGCTGGCTAGCGGATAACACCGGGGAGCTGTTTTTT. Encoded protein: CASSWLADNTGELFF. The chain couples TRBV5-1 to TRBJ2-2; 7 bases match TRBD2. V lost 3 bases, J lost 2 bases, and 4 bases stayed unmatched. The CDR3 is made up of 15 amino acids. Germline V gene data show CDR1 as SGHRS and CDR2 as YFSETQ.

This chain joins TRBV19 and TRBJ2-3; 14 bases map to TRBD2. Trimming took 1 base from V and 0 from J; bases not matched to a gene: 6. The CDR3 runs 19 residues. Germline lookup yields CDR1 LNHDA and CDR2 SQIVND (reference sequence). CDR3: CASSIVGTSGSASTDTQYF. The CDR3 DNA reads as TGTGCCAGTAGTATAGTCGGGACTAGCGGGAGTGCTAGCACAGATACGCAGTATTTT.

This clone was counted only a few times. The chain couples TRBV29-1 to TRBJ2-1; D may be TRBD2 (6 bases). Deletions cut 4 bases from V and 4 bases from J, with 14 bases between. CDR1 and CDR2 from the germline V gene are SQVTM and ANQGSEA. The CDR3 covers 14 residues. In DNA, the CDR3 is TGCAGCGTTGTGTGGGCGGGATCGTACAATGAGCAGTTCTTC. Translating it yields CSVVWAGSYNEQFF.

The rearrangement uses TRBV27 and TRBJ1-1, with 8 bases lining up with TRBD1. Germline V gene data show CDR1 as MNHEY and CDR2 as SMNVEV (reference sequence). V shed 6 bases, J shed 11 bases, and the junction held 11 bases outside the gene matches. The CDR3 contains 13 residues. As DNA, the CDR3 is TGTGCCAGCAGGACAGGGGATTTATTCGAGGCTTTCTTT. It yields the protein CASRTGDLFEAFF.

This chain links TRBV19 with TRBJ1-1; D might be TRBD1 (5 bases). This CDR3 contains 17 residues. Deletions cut 7 bases from V and 1 base from J, with 22 bases between. The V gene's germline CDR1 is LNHDA and CDR2 SQIVND (reference sequence). This chain's CDR3 is CASIPKAGDGGNTEAFF. The CDR3, as DNA: TGTGCCAGTATCCCTAAGGCGGGGGACGGAGGGAACACTGAAGCTTTCTTT.

This rearrangement joins TRBV27 to TRBJ2-7, with 10 bases matching TRBD1. The trim removed 7 bases at V and 2 bases at J, leaving 5 bases unmatched. The CDR3 consists of 14 residues. The germline CDR1 and CDR2 sequences are MNHEY and SMNVEV (reference sequence). The CDR3 DNA sequence: TGTGCCAGCATTGGGGGGACAGGGGCCTACGAGCAGTACTTC. It is translated as CASIGGTGAYEQYF.

The V and J genes are TRBV14 and TRBJ2-5; 7 nucleotides align to TRBD1. The CDR3 spans 14 residues. Per germline, CDR1 SGHDN and CDR2 FVKESK. V was clipped by 6 bases and J by 5 bases; unmatched bases: 9. Written as DNA, the CDR3 is TGTGCCAGCAGTCACAGGGGTTCGAGGGAGACCCAGTACTTC. It codes for CASSHRGSRETQYF.

The CDR3 sequence is CASSLTWGEDTQYF. The CDR3 region has the DNA TGTGCCAGCAGCTTGACATGGGGGGAAGATACGCAGTATTTT. This chain uses TRBV14 with TRBJ2-3; D is possibly TRBD2 (6 bases). Trimming cost V 5 bases and J 5 bases, with 14 bases left between them. CDR1 SGHDN and CDR2 FVKESK come from the germline V gene. This CDR3 comprises 14 residues.

J is TRBJ2-7 and V is TRBV7-8; D perhaps matches TRBD2 (6 bases). V lost 3 bases, J lost 1 base, and 16 bases lay in between. Looked up from germline, CDR1 is SGHVS and CDR2 is FQNEAQ. This CDR3 region has 16 residues. The CDR3 sequence is CASSFSGEPGSYEQYF. CDR3 DNA: TGTGCCAGCAGCTTTTCGGGAGAACCCGGTTCCTACGAGCAGTACTTC.

This sequence joins TRBV27 and TRBJ2-2; 8 bases fit TRBD1. Germline lookup yields CDR1 MNHEY and CDR2 SMNVEV (reference sequence). V gave up 7 bases and J gave up 5 bases; unmatched junction bases: 9. The CDR3 is 15 residues long. CDR3 nucleotide sequence: TGTGCCAGCACCTCCGGGACAGGTTTTACCGGGGAGCTGTTTTTT. Its translation: CASTSGTGFTGELFF.

This chain uses TRBV6-5 with TRBJ2-1, with 9 bases lining up with TRBD2. V lost 1 base, J lost 7 bases, and 2 bases stayed unmatched. Germline CDR1 is MNHEY and CDR2 is SVGAGI. CDR3 length: 14 amino acids. CDR3 amino acids: CASSYFGLANEQFF. The CDR3 DNA sequence: TGTGCCAGCAGTTACTTTGGACTAGCGAATGAGCAGTTCTTC.

This clone appeared once. This chain joins TRBV14 and TRBJ2-3; TRBD1 aligns across 7 bases. The trim removed 3 bases at V and 15 bases at J, leaving 12 bases unmatched. The CDR3 sequence is 13 residues long. The germline gives CDR1 SGHDN, CDR2 FVKESK. The CDR3 here is CASSQTGTDRVYF. Written as DNA, the CDR3 is TGTGCCAGCAGCCAGACAGGGACGGACCGGGTTTATTTT.

The V gene is TRBV27, the J gene TRBJ2-2; 12 nucleotides align to TRBD2. The CDR3 totals 18 residues. Per germline, CDR1 MNHEY and CDR2 SMNVEV (reference sequence). V lost 4 bases to trimming and J lost 0 bases; unmatched junction nucleotides: 6. In DNA form, the CDR3 reads TGTGCCAGCAGTTCCGGACTAGCGGGGATCGCGAACACCGGGGAGCTGTTTTTT. This sequence encodes CASSSGLAGIANTGELFF.

Comment on this clone: The same CDR3 can be traced to other DNA sequences in this sample. The V gene is TRBV6-5, the J gene TRBJ2-2; 8 bases align to TRBD2. The CDR3 spans 15 residues. V was clipped by 2 bases and J by 5 bases; unmatched bases: 4. Germline CDR1 MNHEY, CDR2 SVGAGI. The CDR3 loop reads CASSYLAGGTGELFF. The CDR3 DNA follows: TGTGCCAGCAGTTACCTGGCGGGAGGTACCGGGGAGCTGTTTTTT.

About this clone itself: This CDR3 is also generated by other DNA sequences in the sample. This chain uses TRBV27 with TRBJ2-5; 8 positions match TRBD1. In germline, CDR1 is MNHEY, CDR2 SMNVEV (reference sequence). With V trimmed by 5 bases and J by 3 bases, 5 bases remained unmatched. This CDR3 comprises 14 residues. The CDR3 is CASSPLDREETQYF. The CDR3 nucleotides are TGTGCCAGCAGTCCCTTGGACAGGGAAGAGACCCAGTACTTC.

In its sample, this clone was seen once. The V gene is TRBV11-1, the J gene TRBJ2-3; D call uncertain. The CDR3 extends over 15 amino acids. V gave up 5 bases and J gave up 0 bases, with 12 bases separating them. The germline V gene has CDR1 SGHAT and CDR2 FQDESV (reference sequence). The CDR3 here is CASSLQSSSTDTQYF. CDR3 nucleotide sequence: TGTGCCAGCAGCCTTCAGAGTTCTAGCACAGATACGCAGTATTTT.

This clone was found a few times. As DNA, the CDR3 is TGTGCCAGCAGCTTAGGAGGGGGCGTCGGGCAGCCCCAGCATTTT. It codes for CASSLGGGVGQPQHF. This chain links TRBV7-9 with TRBJ1-5, with 7 bases identical to TRBD1. The ends lost 1 base at V and 7 bases at J; junction bases unmatched: 7. This CDR3 contains 15 residues. Germline CDR1 SEHNR, CDR2 FQNEAQ (reference sequence). Full variable domain (rest looked up from reference TRBV7-9 and TRBJ1-5): DTGVSQNPRHKITKRGQNVTFRCDPISEHNRLYWYRQTLGQGPEFLTYFQNEAQLEKSRLLSDRFSAERPKGSFSTLEIQRTEQGDSAMYLCASSLGGGVGQPQHFGDGTRLSIL.

The chain is built from TRBV9 and TRBJ2-2, with D unresolved. Germline V gene sequence: CDR1 SGDLS, CDR2 YYNGEE. The V and J ends lost 4 bases and 2 bases respectively, with 12 bases between them. The CDR3 length is 15 residues. The CDR3 spells CASSTGSLNTGELFF. The CDR3 DNA follows: TGTGCCAGCAGCACCGGGTCCCTAAACACCGGGGAGCTGTTTTTT. The complete variable domain, with remaining parts taken from reference TRBV9 and TRBJ2-2, reads DSGVTQTPKHLITATGQRVTLRCSPRSGDLSVYWYQQSLDQGLQFLIQYYNGEERAKGNILERFSAQQFPDLHSELNLSSLELGDSALYFCASSTGSLNTGELFFGEGSRLTVL.

V and J are TRBV7-9 and TRBJ2-7, with TRBD2 matching 7 bases. The junction had 2 bases not matched to a gene; V was cut back by 2 bases and J by 7 bases. This CDR3 spans 12 amino acids. CDR1 and CDR2 (germline): SEHNR, FQNEAQ (reference sequence). The CDR3 nucleotides are TGTGCCAGCAGCTTAACCGGGGGGGAGCAGTACTTC. Residues: CASSLTGGEQYF.